A selection of T cell receptor beta chains follows, all from one sample in a study of spatial heterogeneity in lung cancer. TCRdb re-analysed the 5' RACE reads in MiXCR, keeping a single row per CDR3 protein. This sample carries 11,000 to 15,000 distinct CDR3 sequences, approximately 4.5% of them seen once, and the ten largest clones take roughly 18%. The sequencing here drew on lung tumor tissue, taken at surgery. These receptors all come from a female donor with early-stage non-small cell lung cancer. Each CDR3 is given with its conserved first and last residue. D genes are given only for firm matches. The size of a clone is reported for some rows only, either as once, few or many, or as a class for expanded clones.

V	size	D	J	DNA	CDR3
TRBV7-9	many	NA	TRBJ2-1	TGTGCCAGCAGCTCCACTAGGGGTGAGCAGTTCTTC	CASSSTRGEQFF
TRBV18	few	NA	TRBJ2-2	TGTGCCAGCTCACCACCCGAAACAGCGAACACCGGGGAGCTGTTTTTT	CASSPPETANTGELFF
TRBV2	many	NA	TRBJ2-2	TGTGCCAGCAGTCCGACCGTTAACACCGGGGAGCTGTTTTTT	CASSPTVNTGELFF
TRBV4-1	many	NA	TRBJ1-2	TGCGCCAGCAGCCCGACGGTAAACACCTATGGCTACACCTTC	CASSPTVNTYGYTF
TRBV5-1	NA	TRBD1	TRBJ1-2	TGCGCCAGCAGCTCGGGACAGGGCCTCCGTGGCTACACCTTC	CASSSGQGLRGYTF
TRBV20-1	large	NA	TRBJ1-1	TGCAGTGCCCTCCGAAGGGAGAGAAACACTGAAGCTTTCTTT	CSALRRERNTEAFF
TRBV6-5	many	NA	TRBJ2-3	TGTGCCAGCAAGGCGAGCACAGATACGCAGTATTTT	CASKASTDTQYF
TRBV3-1	many	NA	TRBJ1-1	TGTGCCAGCAGCCAAAGTATTTTGGAACAGAGGCCTTTCTTT	CASSQSILEQRPFF
TRBV28	many	TRBD1	TRBJ2-1	TGTGCCAGTACTACCAAAAGAGGGACAGACAATGAGCAGTTCTTC	CASTTKRGTDNEQFF
TRBV5-1	many	TRBD1	TRBJ2-3	TGCGCCAGCAGCACCGGAAGGACAGGGGTAACAGATACGCAGTATTTT	CASSTGRTGVTDTQYF
TRBV28	medium-sized	TRBD2	TRBJ2-3	TGTGCCAGCCGTAGCGGGGGGGCCGCTGATACGCAGTATTTT	CASRSGGAADTQYF
TRBV2	many	NA	TRBJ2-3	TGTGCCAGCAGTGACTGGGGGGATACGCAGTATTTT	CASSDWGDTQYF
TRBV7-8	many	NA	TRBJ2-5	TGTGCCAGCAGCGGAGGGGGGGAGACCCAGTACTTC	CASSGGGETQYF
TRBV7-2	many	NA	TRBJ1-2	TGTGCCAGCAGCCTTGGACATACTAACTATGGCTACACCTTC	CASSLGHTNYGYTF
TRBV7-9	many	TRBD2	TRBJ2-3	TGTGCCAGCAGCTATAGCGGGGGGGCCCAAGATACGCAGTATTTT	CASSYSGGAQDTQYF
TRBV18	many	NA	TRBJ1-6	TGTGCCAGCTCCCACGGACAGTTCAATTCACCCCTCCACTTT	CASSHGQFNSPLHF
TRBV28	many	TRBD1	TRBJ1-2	TGTGCCAGCCTTACAACGACAGGGCCTTCTGGCTACACCTTC	CASLTTTGPSGYTF
TRBV24-1	many	TRBD1	TRBJ2-2	TGTGCCACCAGCCGGACAGGACGGAACACCGGGGAGCTGTTTTTT	CATSRTGRNTGELFF
TRBV29-1	many	NA	TRBJ1-1	TGCAGCGTTGGGGCTCTGGGAATAGACGCTGAAGCTTTCTTT	CSVGALGIDAEAFF
TRBV6-5	many	TRBD1	TRBJ1-5	TGTGCCAGCAGACGACAGGGGGCAATTAATCAGCCCCAGCATTTT	CASRRQGAINQPQHF
TRBV24-1	many	NA	TRBJ2-1	TGTGCCACCAGTGAGGAGGGTAACCACAATGAGCAGTTCTTC	CATSEEGNHNEQFF
TRBV6-6	many	NA	TRBJ1-2	TGTGCCAGCAGCCTATCGGCGGGTTCTCTCTATGGCTACACCTTC	CASSLSAGSLYGYTF
TRBV20-1	many	NA	TRBJ1-1	TGCAGTGCTAGAGGAGACAGCGCAAACACTGAAGCTTTCTTT	CSARGDSANTEAFF
TRBV20-1	many	NA	TRBJ2-3	TGCAGTGCTAGATCCGAGGGGTACACAGATACGCAGTATTTT	CSARSEGYTDTQYF
TRBV18	many	TRBD1	TRBJ2-1	TGTGCCAGCTCACCACGTTCAGGACAGGCCTACAATGAGCAGTTCTTC	CASSPRSGQAYNEQFF
TRBV6-5	many	TRBD1	TRBJ2-5	TGTGCCAGCAGTTATCGCTGGGGACAGGGGATAGAGACCCAGTACTTC	CASSYRWGQGIETQYF
TRBV20-1	many	TRBD1	TRBJ1-2	TGCAGTGCTGGGACAGGCGCGGGCTATGGCTACACCTTC	CSAGTGAGYGYTF
TRBV7-3	many	TRBD1	TRBJ1-2	TGTGCCAGCAGCCCCCGACAGGGCGGCCTTCACACCTTC	CASSPRQGGLHTF
TRBV5-5	many	NA	TRBJ2-7	TGTGCCAGCAGCTGGGGCCCAGACGGGGGCTACGAGCAGTACTTC	CASSWGPDGGYEQYF
TRBV4-2	few	NA	TRBJ2-2	TGTGCCAGCAGCCAAGAGGGTTTGGCTTCCATATACACCGGGGAGCTGTTTTTT	CASSQEGLASIYTGELFF
TRBV30	many	NA	TRBJ2-7	TGTGCCTGGAGTTTAACCTACGAGCAGTACTTC	CAWSLTYEQYF
TRBV2	many	TRBD1	TRBJ1-5	TGTGCCAGCAAGGGGACAGGGATTCAGCCCCAGCATTTT	CASKGTGIQPQHF
TRBV2	NA	NA	TRBJ2-1	TGTGCCAGCAGTGAACGGGATGAGCAGTTCTTC	CASSERDEQFF
TRBV13	many	TRBD2	TRBJ2-3	TGTGCCAGCAGCAAAAAGCCGGGACTAGCGATTAGCACAGATACGCAGTATTTT	CASSKKPGLAISTDTQYF
TRBV20-1	few	TRBD1	TRBJ1-1	TGCAGTGCTAGACCTATACAGGGGCTGAACACTGAAGCTTTCTTT	CSARPIQGLNTEAFF
TRBV18	many	TRBD2	TRBJ2-2	TGTGCCAGCTCACGGATGGCTAGCGGGGTGAACACCGGGGAGCTGTTTTTT	CASSRMASGVNTGELFF
TRBV15	NA	NA	TRBJ1-6	TGTGCCACCAGCATGGATTCCAACCTGAGGTATAATTCACCCCTCCACTTT	CATSMDSNLRYNSPLHF
TRBV24-1	many	NA	TRBJ2-2	TGTGCCACCAGTGATTCAGCAGGACGCCCCGGGGAGCTGTTTTTT	CATSDSAGRPGELFF
TRBV7-9	many	TRBD2	TRBJ2-3	TGTGCCAGCAGCTTAGCGTCCGGGCTAGCGGGGCCGATCACAGATACGCAGTATTTT	CASSLASGLAGPITDTQYF
TRBV7-2	many	TRBD2	TRBJ2-1	TGTGCCAGCAGCCCACGCCTAGCGGGGGCCCCTTTAATCTACAATGAGCAGTTCTTC	CASSPRLAGAPLIYNEQFF
TRBV28	medium-sized	NA	TRBJ2-7	TGTGCCAGCAGTTCGCCCGGGGGTCGGTACGAGCAGTACTTC	CASSSPGGRYEQYF
TRBV5-1	many	TRBD2	TRBJ2-1	TGCGCCAGCAGCTTCGCCCTGACGCCGGGACTAGCGGGGTCGGAAGAGCAGTTCTTC	CASSFALTPGLAGSEEQFF
TRBV6-1	few	NA	TRBJ1-5	TGTGCGGGGGGGCCCCAGGGGCCTAAAACCTCTCGCAATCAGCCCCAGCATTTT	CAGGPQGPKTSRNQPQHF
TRBV2	many	NA	TRBJ2-1	TGTGCCAGCAGTGCGGGCCGGGAATACAATGAGCAGTTCTTC	CASSAGREYNEQFF
TRBV3-1	many	NA	TRBJ1-1	TGTGCCAGCAGCTCAACAGGTCTATACACTGAAGCTTTCTTT	CASSSTGLYTEAFF
TRBV7-9	many	NA	TRBJ2-7	TGTGCCAGCAGCTTGGGGGGCGGGCCCTACGAGCAGTACTTC	CASSLGGGPYEQYF
TRBV5-1	few	TRBD2	TRBJ2-7	TGCGCCAGCAGCCCGCTCCCGGGACTAGCGGGGGGCGTCATTTACGAGCAGTACTTC	CASSPLPGLAGGVIYEQYF
TRBV21-1	many	NA	TRBJ1-5	TGTGCCGGTCGCCCAACGGGTCCCGGGAATCAGCCCCAGCATTTT	CAGRPTGPGNQPQHF
TRBV12-3/TRBV12-4	NA	NA	TRBJ2-7	TGTGCCAGCAGTCAGCAGGCAGGGACAAACGAGCAGTACTTC	CASSQQAGTNEQYF
TRBV7-8	medium-sized	TRBD1	TRBJ1-5	TGTGCCAGCAGCTGGGACAGGGGAGGGAATCAGCCCCAGCATTTT	CASSWDRGGNQPQHF
TRBV7-9	NA	TRBD1	TRBJ2-6	TGTGCCAGCAGCACCGGACAGGGAGAAGGGGCCAACGTCCTGACTTTC	CASSTGQGEGANVLTF